A single sample gave rise to the 2 T cell receptor beta chains below, sequenced in a study of cytomegalovirus exposure and HLA in healthy donors. Both 60 Vbeta primers and 13 Jbeta primers went into the PCR. Clones were sequenced by immunoSEQ multiplex PCR, and TCRdb holds only the in-frame ones, with some missing. Counted here are 250,000 or so clones, 70% to 90% occurring once; the ten biggest clones make up 1% to 1.5%. Input material: PBMCs. The receptors originated from a human donor in good health.

This chain joins TRBV7-3 and TRBJ2-3, with 14 bases matching TRBD2. The V gene end was trimmed by 5 bases and the J gene end by 6 bases; junction bases not matched to a gene: 16. The V gene's germline CDR1 is SGHTA and CDR2 FQGTGA. CDR3 length: 19 amino acids. This chain's CDR3 is CASSPRSGTSGRLADTQYF. The DNA for the CDR3 is TGTGCCAGCAGCCCCCGGTCGGGGACTAGCGGGAGATTAGCGGATACGCAGTATTTT.

V is TRBV7-9 and J is TRBJ2-5; TRBD1 agrees at 8 bases. This CDR3 is built from 18 residues. From germline, CDR1 is SEHNR and CDR2 FQNEAQ (reference sequence). J was trimmed by 0 bases and V by 1 base; bases with no gene match: 10. The CDR3 sequence: CASSLGVRGRGHQETQYF. CDR3 DNA sequence: TGTGCCAGCAGCTTAGGTGTCAGGGGGCGGGGCCACCAAGAGACCCAGTACTTC.